A single sample is the source of the 18 T cell receptor beta chains below, sequenced in a study of T-cell memory formation after mild COVID-19. TCRdb passed the 5' RACE reads through MiXCR, listing each CDR3 protein once. The sample lists 180,000 or so distinct CDR3 sequences; roughly 10% were seen once. Material for sequencing was PBMCs or a T cell subset sorted from them (not recorded which). All receptors derive from a man aged 18 to 35 who had mild COVID-19 (a few samples of this study predate the infection). Cell type and time point are not known.

The chain recombines TRBV29-1 with TRBJ1-3; the D gene is possibly TRBD1 (6 bases). The germline CDR1 and CDR2 sequences are SQVTM and ANQGSEA. The CDR3 loop spans 14 amino acids. The V gene lost 7 bases and the J gene lost 0 bases, with 13 bases spanning the gap. In nucleotides, the CDR3 is TGCAGCGCACGACAGGCAGACTCTGGAAACACCATATATTTT. It yields the protein CSARQADSGNTIYF.

J is TRBJ1-5 and V is TRBV10-3; D unclear. This CDR3 comprises 14 residues. Trimming stripped 2 bases from V and 3 bases from J, with 8 bases between. Looked up from germline, CDR1 is ENHRY and CDR2 is SYGVKD. CDR3 region: CAISEQRTNQPQHF. CDR3 DNA: TGTGCCATCAGTGAGCAAAGAACCAATCAGCCCCAGCATTTT.

This clonotype was observed many times. J is TRBJ2-3 and V is TRBV5-1; TRBD2 is a possible D gene (7 bases). Per the germline V gene, CDR1 is SGHRS and CDR2 is YFSETQ. V was trimmed by 3 bases and J by 2 bases, leaving 19 bases between them. CDR3 size: 17 residues. The CDR3 here is CASSSTGWGGATDTQYF. The DNA of the CDR3 is TGCGCCAGCAGCTCGACCGGCTGGGGGGGGGCCACAGATACGCAGTATTTT.

V is TRBV2 and J is TRBJ2-7; TRBD1 aligns across 8 bases. CDR3 length: 13 amino acids. The V segment lost 7 bases and the J segment 2 bases; nucleotides outside the gene matches: 4. Looked up from germline, CDR1 is SNHLY and CDR2 is FYNNEI. The CDR3 sequence is CASKLQGAYEQYV. The CDR3 nucleotides are TGTGCCAGCAAGTTACAGGGGGCCTACGAGCAGTACGTC.

A few counts support this clonotype. The chain has TRBV24-1 and TRBJ2-6, with D hard to call. Per the germline V gene, CDR1 is KGHDR and CDR2 is SFDVKD. This CDR3 spans 14 amino acids. Trimming took off 5 bases at V and 0 bases at J, with 4 bases between the two ends. This CDR3 reads CATSANSGANVLTF. CDR3 sequence (DNA): TGTGCCACCAGTGCGAACTCTGGGGCCAACGTCCTGACTTTC.

The chain has TRBV6-5 and TRBJ2-1; 8 bases line up with TRBD1. This CDR3 is 14 amino acids long. V lost 6 bases to trimming and J lost 3 bases; unmatched junction nucleotides: 4. CDR1 and CDR2 from the germline V gene are MNHEY and SVGAGI. In DNA form, the CDR3 reads TGTGCCAGCAGAAAGGACAGGGACTACAATGAGCAGTTCTTC. Translation: CASRKDRDYNEQFF.

This clonotype was observed a few times. This chain links TRBV28 with TRBJ1-6; TRBD1 matches at 10 bases. V lost 6 bases and J lost 7; bases outside the gene matches: 9. Germline CDR1 MDHEN, CDR2 SYDVKM. The length of the CDR3 is 16 residues. CDR3 region: CASSAPGQGTNSPLHF. The CDR3 DNA reads as TGTGCCAGCAGCGCTCCGGGACAGGGGACCAATTCACCCCTCCACTTT.

This sequence joins TRBV23-1 and TRBJ1-4; weak D call: TRBD1 (5 bases). TRBV23-1 is an open reading frame, and its role is uncertain. This CDR3 has 18 amino acids. Deletions cut 2 bases from V and 0 bases from J, with 16 bases between. The CDR3 coding sequence is TGCGCCAGCAGTCAAGGGGCCAACCGCCCTGCAACTAATGAAAAACTGTTTTTT. Its protein is CASSQGANRPATNEKLFF.

This clonotype has at least ten counts. This chain uses TRBV7-2 with TRBJ2-5, with a weak D call TRBD2 (5 bases). V shed 4 bases and J shed 4 bases, with 13 bases lying between them. The CDR3 loop spans 14 amino acids. Germline values: CDR1 SGHTA, CDR2 FQGNSA. The CDR3 loop is CASSSTRRPETQYF. CDR3 DNA: TGTGCCAGCAGCTCAACTAGGCGCCCAGAGACCCAGTACTTC.

This clonotype was counted ten times or more. This sequence joins TRBV2 and TRBJ2-1; D is uncertain. The CDR3 totals 12 residues. V was clipped by 1 base and J by 7 bases, with 5 bases between them. The germline V gene encodes CDR1 SNHLY and CDR2 FYNNEI. The CDR3 loop is CASSEDANEQFF. DNA of the CDR3: TGTGCCAGCAGTGAAGACGCTAATGAGCAGTTCTTC.

The genes are TRBV18 and TRBJ1-1; D uncertain. CDR3 size: 12 residues. Trimming shortened V by 2 bases and J by 4 bases, and 5 bases separated the two germline ends. Germline CDR1 KGHSH, CDR2 LQKENI. The CDR3 reads CASSPTSTEAFF. The CDR3 DNA reads as TGTGCCAGCTCACCAACAAGCACTGAAGCTTTCTTT.

This clonotype was detected only once. This chain uses TRBV3-1 with TRBJ2-5, with TRBD2 identical over 8 bases. Trimming removed 7 bases from V and 5 bases from J; junction bases left unmatched: 9. Germline loops: CDR1 LGHDT, CDR2 YNNKEL (reference sequence). There are 14 residues in the CDR3. The CDR3 is CASKPRGGVETQYF. DNA for the CDR3: TGTGCCAGCAAACCACGGGGGGGCGTGGAGACCCAGTACTTC.

The chain has TRBV9 and TRBJ1-3; D gene uncertain. There are 14 residues in the CDR3. Trimming removed 0 bases at V and 0 bases at J, with 4 bases between. CDR1 and CDR2 from the germline V gene are SGDLS and YYNGEE. The CDR3 sequence is CASSVASSGNTIYF. In DNA, the CDR3 is TGTGCCAGCAGCGTAGCATCCTCTGGAAACACCATATATTTT. The full variable domain, with the rest looked up from reference TRBV9 and TRBJ1-3, is DSGVTQTPKHLITATGQRVTLRCSPRSGDLSVYWYQQSLDQGLQFLIQYYNGEERAKGNILERFSAQQFPDLHSELNLSSLELGDSALYFCASSVASSGNTIYFGEGSWLTVV.

The genes are TRBV20-1 and TRBJ2-2; D is perhaps TRBD2 (6 bases). The CDR3 spans 14 residues. The germline V and J ends were trimmed by 6 bases and 5 bases, with 16 bases remaining between them. Germline loops: CDR1 DFQATT, CDR2 SNEGSKA (reference sequence). The CDR3 reads CSARDPSGTGELFF. CDR3 DNA sequence: TGCAGTGCGCGGGACCCCTCTGGGACCGGGGAGCTGTTTTTT.

This chain links TRBV12-3 or TRBV12-4 with TRBJ1-6; D may be TRBD1 (5 bases). There are 14 residues in the CDR3. V was pared by 6 bases and J by 3 bases, with 9 bases between. The CDR3 protein is CASSAGGYNSPLHF. The DNA for the CDR3 is TGTGCCAGCAGCGCGGGGGGCTATAATTCACCCCTCCACTTT.

This clonotype appeared a few times. The V call is TRBV18, the J call TRBJ1-5, with D tentatively TRBD1 (5 bases). Trimming removed 3 bases at V and 4 bases at J, with 16 bases between. Germline V gives CDR1 KGHSH, CDR2 LQKENI. The CDR3 length is 16 residues. CDR3 in amino acids: CASSPEWDSANQPQHF. Written as DNA, the CDR3 is TGTGCCAGCTCACCGGAGTGGGACTCTGCGAATCAGCCCCAGCATTTT.

The CDR3 protein is CASSREPPMGTQYF. The CDR3 nucleotides are TGTGCCAGCAGCAGAGAACCCCCGATGGGTACGCAGTATTTT. This chain connects TRBV7-2 to TRBJ2-3; no firm D call. This CDR3 is built from 14 residues. Germline CDR1 is SGHTA and CDR2 is FQGNSA. V lost 5 bases and J 8 bases, leaving 17 bases between the germline ends.

J is TRBJ1-6 and V is TRBV4-1; 7 bases are shared with TRBD1. CDR3 length: 16 amino acids. Losses at the gene ends were 1 base for V and 10 bases for J; bases not matched to a gene: 10. Germline CDR1 MGHRA, CDR2 YSYEKL. The CDR3 DNA reads as TGCGCCAGCAGCCAAGTAGTTGGCAGGGGGTGGTCACCCCTCCACTTT. Amino acid sequence: CASSQVVGRGWSPLHF.